The following is a T cell receptor (beta chain) sequence with its context. The sample comes from a study of blood T cell repertoires in COVID-19. Looked up from germline, CDR1 is LNHDA and CDR2 is SQIVND (reference sequence). The CDR3 extends over 15 amino acids. The V gene end was trimmed by 4 bases and the J gene end by 1 base; junction bases not matched to a gene: 3. Produced via immunoSEQ multiplex PCR; TCRdb's table is partial and in-frame only. This table holds about 300,000 clones, approximately 84% found once. Two negative PCRs, clearance, or symptom resolution were required of recovered Cohort 3 donors.

The specimen was PBMCs or T cells enriched from blood (not recorded which). This TCR was sampled from a woman in her late teens or twenties who had recovered from COVID-19. The chain uses TRBV19 and TRBJ2-3, with 9 bases lining up with TRBD2. CDR3 nucleotide sequence: TGTGCCAGTAGTACGAGACTAGCGGGCACAGATACGCAGTATTTT. It is translated as CASSTRLAGTDTQYF.